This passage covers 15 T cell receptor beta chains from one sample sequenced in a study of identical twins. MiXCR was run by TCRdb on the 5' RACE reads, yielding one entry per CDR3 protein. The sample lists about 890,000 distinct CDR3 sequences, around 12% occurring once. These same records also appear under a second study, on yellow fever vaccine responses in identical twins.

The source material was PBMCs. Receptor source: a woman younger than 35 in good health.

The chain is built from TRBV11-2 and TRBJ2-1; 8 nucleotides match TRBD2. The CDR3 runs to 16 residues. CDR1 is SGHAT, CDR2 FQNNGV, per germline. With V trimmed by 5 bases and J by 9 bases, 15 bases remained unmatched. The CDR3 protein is CASSTLSGKRNPEQFF. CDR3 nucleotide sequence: TGTGCCAGCAGCACCCTTAGCGGGAAGCGGAACCCTGAGCAGTTCTTC.

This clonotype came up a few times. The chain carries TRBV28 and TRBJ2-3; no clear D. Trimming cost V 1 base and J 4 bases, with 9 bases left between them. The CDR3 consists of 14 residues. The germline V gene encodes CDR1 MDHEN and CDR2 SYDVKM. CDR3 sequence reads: CASSLSQAADTQYF. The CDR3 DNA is TGTGCCAGCAGTTTATCCCAGGCCGCAGATACGCAGTATTTT.

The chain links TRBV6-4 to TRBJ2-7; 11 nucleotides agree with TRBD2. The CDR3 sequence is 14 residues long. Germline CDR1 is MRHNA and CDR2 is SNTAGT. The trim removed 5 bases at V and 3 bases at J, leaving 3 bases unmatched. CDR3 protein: CASSIAGGLYEQYF. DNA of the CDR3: TGTGCCAGCAGTATAGCGGGAGGGCTCTACGAGCAGTACTTC.

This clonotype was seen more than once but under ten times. As DNA, the CDR3 is TGTGCCAGCAGCTCTGGGAGGACCCAGTACTTC. Translation gives CASSSGRTQYF. The chain links TRBV7-9 to TRBJ2-5, with D perhaps matching TRBD2 (5 bases). The CDR3 totals 11 residues. Germline V gene data show CDR1 as SEHNR and CDR2 as FQNEAQ (reference sequence). Trimming stripped 4 bases from V and 7 bases from J, with 7 bases between.

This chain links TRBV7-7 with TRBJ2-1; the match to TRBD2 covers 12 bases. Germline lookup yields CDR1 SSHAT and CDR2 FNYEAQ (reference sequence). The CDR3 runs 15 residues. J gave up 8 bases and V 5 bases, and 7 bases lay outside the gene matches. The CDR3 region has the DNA TGTGCCAGCAGCCGACTAGCGGGGGCCTTGGATGAGCAGTTCTTC. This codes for CASSRLAGALDEQFF.

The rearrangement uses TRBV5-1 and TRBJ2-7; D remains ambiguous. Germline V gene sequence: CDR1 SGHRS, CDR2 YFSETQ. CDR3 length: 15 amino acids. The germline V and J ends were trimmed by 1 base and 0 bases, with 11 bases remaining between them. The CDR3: CASSLLWDSSYEQYF. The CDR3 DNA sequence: TGCGCCAGCAGCTTGTTATGGGATTCCTCCTACGAGCAGTACTTC.

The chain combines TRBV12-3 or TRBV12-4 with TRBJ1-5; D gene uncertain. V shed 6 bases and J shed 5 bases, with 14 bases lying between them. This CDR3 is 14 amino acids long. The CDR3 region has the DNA TGTGCCAGCAGACTAAAGCGAGCCGATCAGCCCCAGCATTTT. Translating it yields CASRLKRADQPQHF.

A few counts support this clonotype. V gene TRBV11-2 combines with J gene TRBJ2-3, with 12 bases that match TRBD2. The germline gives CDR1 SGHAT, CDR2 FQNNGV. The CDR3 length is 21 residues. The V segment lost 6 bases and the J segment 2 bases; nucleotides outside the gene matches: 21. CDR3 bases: TGTGCCAGCAGAGGGGCTAGCGGGGGGGACCCACTCAATCTATACACAGATACGCAGTATTTT. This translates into CASRGASGGDPLNLYTDTQYF.

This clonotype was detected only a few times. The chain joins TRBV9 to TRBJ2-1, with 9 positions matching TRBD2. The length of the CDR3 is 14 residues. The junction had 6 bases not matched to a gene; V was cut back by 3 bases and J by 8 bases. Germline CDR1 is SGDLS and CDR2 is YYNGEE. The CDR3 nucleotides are TGTGCCAGCAGCGACGGCGGGGGGGTATATGAGCAGTTCTTC. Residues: CASSDGGGVYEQFF.

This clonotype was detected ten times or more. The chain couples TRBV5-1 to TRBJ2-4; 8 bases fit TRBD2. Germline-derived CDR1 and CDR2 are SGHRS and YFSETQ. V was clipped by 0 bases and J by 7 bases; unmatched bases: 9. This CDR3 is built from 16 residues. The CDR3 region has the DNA TGCGCCAGCAGCTTGGAATTGGGGCGGGGGGACAACATTCAGTACTTC. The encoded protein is CASSLELGRGDNIQYF.

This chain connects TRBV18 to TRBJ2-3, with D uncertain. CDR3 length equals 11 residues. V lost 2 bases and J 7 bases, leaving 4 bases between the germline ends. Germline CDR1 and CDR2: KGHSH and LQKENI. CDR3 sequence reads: CASSPNYTQYF. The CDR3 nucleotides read TGTGCCAGCTCACCAAATTATACGCAGTATTTT.

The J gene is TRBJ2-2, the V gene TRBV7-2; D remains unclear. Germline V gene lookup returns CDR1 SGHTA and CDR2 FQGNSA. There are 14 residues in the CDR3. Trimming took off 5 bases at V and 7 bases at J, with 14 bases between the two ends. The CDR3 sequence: CASSLVVGSGELFF. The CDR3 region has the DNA TGTGCCAGCAGCCTAGTGGTCGGCAGCGGGGAGCTGTTTTTT.

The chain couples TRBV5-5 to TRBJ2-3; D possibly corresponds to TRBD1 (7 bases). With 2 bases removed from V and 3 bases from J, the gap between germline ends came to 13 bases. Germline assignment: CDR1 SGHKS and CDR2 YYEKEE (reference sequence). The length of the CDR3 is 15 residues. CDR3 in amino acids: CASSFDRAGTDTQYF. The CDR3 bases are TGTGCCAGCAGCTTCGACAGGGCGGGAACAGATACGCAGTATTTT.

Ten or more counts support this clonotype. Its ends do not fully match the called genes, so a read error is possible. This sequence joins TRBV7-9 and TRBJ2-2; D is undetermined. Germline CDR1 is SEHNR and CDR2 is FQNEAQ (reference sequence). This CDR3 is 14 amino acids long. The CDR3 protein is CASSLATNTGELFF. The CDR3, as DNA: TGCGCCAGCAGCTTGGCCACAAACACCGGGGAGCTGTTTTTT.

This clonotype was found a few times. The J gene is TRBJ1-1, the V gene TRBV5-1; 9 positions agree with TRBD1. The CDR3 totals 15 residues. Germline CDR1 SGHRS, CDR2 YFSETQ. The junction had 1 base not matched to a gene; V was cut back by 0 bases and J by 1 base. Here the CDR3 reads CASSLGGQGNTEAFF. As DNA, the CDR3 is TGCGCCAGCAGCTTGGGGGGACAGGGGAACACTGAAGCTTTCTTT.